Following are 3 T cell receptor beta chains from one sample sequenced in a study of cytomegalovirus exposure and HLA in healthy donors (dated by TCRdb to the late 2010s). Library creation used the immunoSEQ multiplex PCR assay. For the multiplex PCR, a mixture combining 60 forward primers for TCR Vbeta segments and 13 reverse primers for TCR Jbeta segments was used. In its TCRdb copy, this immuneACCESS table keeps in-frame sequences only and misses some clones. Where compared with another copy, unresolved V genes explain less than half of these, and the others have no known cause. The sample data list 60,000 to 100,000 clones, and about four fifths of these were observed just once. The ten largest clonotypes hold less than 2% of the sample. The sample consisted of PBMCs. These receptors came from a man aged 35-49 years in good health and CMV-seronegative.

V is TRBV28 and J is TRBJ2-7, with D possibly being TRBD1 (6 bases). This CDR3 region has 14 residues. Germline CDR1 is MDHEN and CDR2 is SYDVKM. Deletions cut 7 bases from V and 3 bases from J, with 16 bases between. The CDR3 sequence: CASTTPGHRYEQYF. As DNA, the CDR3 is TGTGCCAGCACTACGCCGGGACACCGCTACGAGCAGTACTTC.

J is TRBJ2-4 and V is TRBV19, with D possibly TRBD1 on 7 matching bases. The germline V gene has CDR1 LNHDA and CDR2 SQIVND (reference sequence). The length of the CDR3 is 17 residues. Deletions cut 3 bases from V and 8 bases from J, with 23 bases between. The CDR3 DNA follows: TGTGCCAGTAGTATCAGAGGGGAAGGGGCGGGACAGTACATTCAGTACTTC. Its protein is CASSIRGEGAGQYIQYF.

This chain links TRBV4-1 with TRBJ2-2, with 13 bases fitting TRBD2. The CDR3 totals 16 residues. The germline gives CDR1 MGHRA, CDR2 YSYEKL. V was clipped by 6 bases and J by 3 bases; unmatched bases: 4. The CDR3 protein is CASRLGLAGDTGELFF. The CDR3 DNA reads as TGCGCCAGCAGACTCGGACTAGCGGGAGACACCGGGGAGCTGTTTTTT.